Presented here are 28 T cell receptor beta chains from one specimen sequenced in a study of T-cell memory formation after mild COVID-19. TCRdb processed the 5' RACE reads anew with MiXCR; each CDR3 protein has one entry. The profile shows approximately 490,000 distinct CDR3 sequences, roughly 20% of them singletons. Source material: PBMCs or a T cell subset sorted from them (not recorded which). These receptors came from an adult woman who had mild COVID-19 (a few samples of this study predate the infection). Cell type and time point are not known.

The chain combines TRBV9 with TRBJ2-1; 7 bases match TRBD2. This CDR3 has 14 amino acids. Per the germline V gene, CDR1 is SGDLS and CDR2 is YYNGEE. V was clipped by 0 bases and J by 9 bases; unmatched bases: 6. The CDR3 sequence is CASSVGGGGGEQFF. The CDR3 DNA is TGTGCCAGCAGCGTAGGCGGGGGAGGAGGTGAGCAGTTCTTC.

V usage is TRBV7-2 and J usage is TRBJ1-5; D remains ambiguous. Trimming removed 1 base from V and 2 bases from J, with 9 bases in between. This CDR3 is built from 15 residues. Germline CDR1 SGHTA, CDR2 FQGNSA. The CDR3, as DNA: TGTGCCAGCAGCTTAGTGGGAGAGGGCAATCAGCCCCAGCATTTT. It yields the protein CASSLVGEGNQPQHF. The full variable domain, rest sourced from reference TRBV7-2 and TRBJ1-5, is GAGVSQSPSNKVTEKGKDVELRCDPISGHTALYWYRQSLGQGLEFLIYFQGNSAPDKSGLPSDRFSAERTGGSVSTLTIQRTQQEDSAVYLCASSLVGEGNQPQHFGDGTRLSIL.

V usage is TRBV5-1 and J usage is TRBJ2-3; D not resolved. The V gene lost 1 base and the J gene lost 7 bases, with 4 bases spanning the gap. This CDR3 is built from 11 residues. Looked up from germline, CDR1 is SGHRS and CDR2 is YFSETQ. The CDR3 DNA sequence: TGCGCCAGCAGCTTGTGGAATACGCAGTATTTT. This codes for CASSLWNTQYF.

This clonotype has only a few counts. CDR3 region: CSARDFKNIQYF. CDR3 DNA: TGCAGTGCTAGAGACTTCAAAAACATTCAGTACTTC. The chain is built from TRBV20-1 and TRBJ2-4, with unresolved D. The CDR3 is 12 residues long. Trimming removed 0 bases from V and 3 bases from J, with 3 bases in between. Germline CDR1 and CDR2: DFQATT and SNEGSKA (reference sequence).

This clonotype has only a few counts. This chain uses TRBV5-6 with TRBJ2-7; no clear D. The CDR3 runs 13 residues. The germline CDR1 and CDR2 sequences are SGHDT and YYEEEE. V shed 2 bases and J shed 0 bases, with 6 bases lying between them. The CDR3 nucleotides are TGTGCCAGCAGCTTAAGTTACTCCTACGAGCAGTACTTC. The encoded protein is CASSLSYSYEQYF.

The V and J genes are TRBV4-1 and TRBJ2-7; 7 bases map to TRBD1. Germline trimming cut 4 bases from V and 0 bases from J; bases unmatched to any gene: 12. The CDR3 consists of 17 residues. Germline V CDR1 and CDR2: MGHRA, YSYEKL. CDR3 residues: CASSLYSGTDYSYEQYF. As DNA, the CDR3 is TGCGCCAGCAGCCTATACTCAGGGACAGACTACTCCTACGAGCAGTACTTC.

This clonotype was detected ten times or more. One junction end disagrees with the germline gene, perhaps due to a read error. The chain is built from TRBV5-1 and TRBJ2-1; 7 positions agree with TRBD2. There are 14 residues in the CDR3. Looked up from germline, CDR1 is SGHRS and CDR2 is YFSETQ. The CDR3 loop reads CASSLAGEYNEQFF. The CDR3 DNA reads as TGTGCCAGCAGCTTGGCGGGAGAATACAATGAGCAGTTCTTC.

The chain couples TRBV6-5 to TRBJ2-3; D uncertain. V lost 5 bases and J 5 bases, leaving 20 bases between the germline ends. This CDR3 contains 16 residues. Germline-derived CDR1 and CDR2 are MNHEY and SVGAGI. CDR3 DNA sequence: TGTGCCAGCAGTCCCCGGGCCCTCCCGTTGGGAGATACGCAGTATTTT. Amino acids: CASSPRALPLGDTQYF.

The chain has TRBV12-3 or TRBV12-4 and TRBJ2-1; 8 nucleotides match TRBD2. The CDR3 covers 14 residues. The V gene end was trimmed by 3 bases and the J gene end by 9 bases; junction bases not matched to a gene: 7. CDR3 nucleotides: TGTGCCAGCAGTTTCGGGATGAGCGGGAGTGAGCAGTTCTTC. Its protein is CASSFGMSGSEQFF.

The chain carries TRBV7-9 and TRBJ1-4; 9 positions agree with TRBD1. The CDR3 covers 19 residues. Trimming at V came to 5 bases and at J to 0 bases, leaving 13 bases not matched to a gene. Germline V gene data show CDR1 as SEHNR and CDR2 as FQNEAQ (reference sequence). This CDR3 is CASSLRRPGQGTTNEKLFF. The CDR3 coding sequence is TGTGCCAGCAGCCTACGACGCCCGGGACAGGGTACAACTAATGAAAAACTGTTTTTT. The variable domain in full, with the rest retrieved from reference TRBV7-9 and TRBJ1-4, is DTGVSQNPRHKITKRGQNVTFRCDPISEHNRLYWYRQTLGQGPEFLTYFQNEAQLEKSRLLSDRFSAERPKGSFSTLEIQRTEQGDSAMYLCASSLRRPGQGTTNEKLFFGSGTQLSVL.

This chain uses TRBV6-4 with TRBJ1-2; 7 bases line up with TRBD1. CDR3 size: 13 residues. CDR1 and CDR2 (germline): MRHNA, SNTAGT. With V trimmed by 4 bases and J by 7 bases, 6 bases remained unmatched. The CDR3 region has the DNA TGTGCCAGCAGTGGACAGGGCGACCGTGGCTACACCTTC. Translation: CASSGQGDRGYTF.

This clonotype was seen only a few times. V usage is TRBV27 and J usage is TRBJ2-1; 7 nucleotides align to TRBD2. Germline V CDR1 and CDR2: MNHEY, SMNVEV (reference sequence). The CDR3 sequence is 15 residues long. Trimming took 6 bases from V and 5 from J; bases not matched to a gene: 10. The CDR3 DNA follows: TGTGCCAGCAGAACTCCCTGGGGGGGGGACAATGAGCAGTTCTTC. It encodes CASRTPWGGDNEQFF.

The genes are TRBV6-5 and TRBJ1-6; TRBD1 is a possible D gene (5 bases). The V gene's germline CDR1 is MNHEY and CDR2 SVGAGI. This CDR3 contains 15 residues. Deletions cut 7 bases from V and 7 bases from J, with 17 bases between. The CDR3 region has the DNA TGTGCCAGCACATTAGGGACGTTGGACAATTCACCCCTCCACTTT. Its translation: CASTLGTLDNSPLHF.

DNA of the CDR3: TGTGCCACCAGCAGGTTACGGGGGATCGGGGAGACCCAGTACTTC. Protein: CATSRLRGIGETQYF. The chain combines TRBV15 with TRBJ2-5; possibly TRBD2 for D (6 bases). The V end was cut by 3 bases, the J end by 5 bases, with 16 bases between. This CDR3 has 15 amino acids. Germline CDR1 reads LNHNV; CDR2 reads YYDKDF (reference sequence).

The chain joins TRBV19 to TRBJ2-7; D gene ambiguous. Germline CDR1 is LNHDA and CDR2 is SQIVND (reference sequence). The V gene lost 6 bases and the J gene lost 9 bases, with 21 bases spanning the gap. The CDR3 loop spans 14 amino acids. The CDR3 here is CASSRPQWYFGQYF. CDR3 nucleotides: TGTGCCAGTAGCCGACCCCAATGGTATTTCGGGCAGTACTTC.

This chain's CDR3 is CASSFRQGWDNEQFF. As DNA, the CDR3 is TGTGCCAGCAGCTTCAGACAGGGGTGGGACAATGAGCAGTTCTTC. V and J are TRBV7-3 and TRBJ2-1; 8 bases fit TRBD1. With 3 bases clipped from V and 5 bases from J, the junction kept 6 bases outside the gene matches. Germline V gene data show CDR1 as SGHTA and CDR2 as FQGTGA. This CDR3 contains 15 residues.

This clonotype showed up just a few times. The J gene is TRBJ2-1, the V gene TRBV2; the match to TRBD2 covers 7 bases. The CDR3 spans 14 residues. Germline CDR1 SNHLY, CDR2 FYNNEI. Trimming cost V 1 base and J 5 bases; bases outside gene matches: 2. The CDR3 DNA reads TGTGCCAGCAGTGAAGGGACTAGGAACAATGAGCAGTTCTTC. This translates into CASSEGTRNNEQFF.

The gene calls are TRBV7-9 and TRBJ2-1, with TRBD2 matching over 11 bases. The length of the CDR3 is 15 residues. In germline, CDR1 is SEHNR, CDR2 FQNEAQ (reference sequence). V shed 6 bases and J 9 bases; nucleotides not matched to a gene: 10. The CDR3 DNA is TGTGCCAGCAGTTATACTAGCGGGGGTGCGGGTGAGCAGTTCTTC. Protein product: CASSYTSGGAGEQFF.

This clonotype was seen a few times. The rearrangement joins TRBV7-2 to TRBJ2-3, with D unresolved. Deletions cut 5 bases from V and 6 bases from J, with 9 bases between. The CDR3 is made up of 12 amino acids. The germline CDR1 and CDR2 sequences are SGHTA and FQGNSA. The CDR3 nucleotides read TGTGCCAGCAGCCGCCGCGCTGATACGCAGTATTTT. Encoded protein: CASSRRADTQYF. The full variable domain, completed using reference TRBV7-2 and TRBJ2-3, is GAGVSQSPSNKVTEKGKDVELRCDPISGHTALYWYRQSLGQGLEFLIYFQGNSAPDKSGLPSDRFSAERTGGSVSTLTIQRTQQEDSAVYLCASSRRADTQYFGPGTRLTVL.

The chain has TRBV6-1 and TRBJ2-6; D ambiguous. This CDR3 region has 15 residues. V lost 5 bases and J 2 bases, leaving 10 bases between the germline ends. CDR1 and CDR2 (germline): MNHNS, SASEGT. CDR3 nucleotide sequence: TGTGCCAGCAGTCCCTCCGTCCCTGGGGCCAACGTCCTGACTTTC. This gives the protein CASSPSVPGANVLTF.

The chain combines TRBV20-1 with TRBJ2-7; D not resolved. Trimming stripped 3 bases from V and 6 bases from J, with 6 bases between. The CDR3 loop spans 10 amino acids. The V gene's germline CDR1 is DFQATT and CDR2 SNEGSKA (reference sequence). The DNA of the CDR3 is TGCAGTGCTAGGGGTAGCGAGCAGTACTTC. Translation: CSARGSEQYF.

The sample holds many counts of this clonotype. This chain uses TRBV15 with TRBJ1-2; TRBD1 might be the D (6 bases). This CDR3 region has 16 residues. Germline loops: CDR1 LNHNV, CDR2 YYDKDF (reference sequence). Trimming took 0 bases from V and 8 from J, leaving 19 bases between them. CDR3 coding DNA: TGTGCCACCAGCAGAGATGAGACAGGCGCCATGGGGGGCTACACCTTC. The encoded protein is CATSRDETGAMGGYTF.

There are a few counts of this clonotype. This rearrangement joins TRBV5-1 to TRBJ2-7; TRBD1 is a possible D gene (5 bases). Trimming shortened V by 3 bases and J by 2 bases, and 18 bases separated the two germline ends. The CDR3 length is 16 residues. Germline CDR1 reads SGHRS; CDR2 reads YFSETQ. CDR3 DNA sequence: TGCGCCAGCAGCTCAGACTGGGGCCTGACCACCTACGAGCAGTACTTC. Protein sequence: CASSSDWGLTTYEQYF.

This clonotype was counted between two and nine times. This sequence joins TRBV9 and TRBJ2-2; 12 nucleotides line up with TRBD1. Germline CDR1 reads SGDLS; CDR2 reads YYNGEE. The V segment lost 4 bases and the J segment 7 bases; nucleotides outside the gene matches: 8. The CDR3 runs 16 residues. CDR3 sequence (DNA): TGTGCCAGCAGCCCCGGGACAGGGGGCGGTTTCGGGGAGCTGTTTTTT. As protein: CASSPGTGGGFGELFF.

The table lists this clonotype with a few counts. CDR3 loop: CASSPEWGNGYTF. The CDR3 DNA sequence: TGTGCCAGCAGCCCCGAATGGGGGAACGGCTACACCTTC. This chain connects TRBV7-2 to TRBJ1-2, with D perhaps TRBD1 (5 bases). Germline V gene data show CDR1 as SGHTA and CDR2 as FQGNSA. With 5 bases removed from V and 8 bases from J, the gap between germline ends came to 15 bases. The CDR3 runs 13 residues.

This clonotype was observed at least ten times. The chain carries TRBV12-3 or TRBV12-4 and TRBJ1-1, with 7 bases lining up with TRBD1. Germline trimming cut 6 bases from V and 0 bases from J; bases unmatched to any gene: 1. The length of the CDR3 is 13 residues. The CDR3 sequence: CASRGTVNTEAFF. CDR3 bases: TGTGCCAGCAGGGGGACAGTGAACACTGAAGCTTTCTTT.

This clonotype was counted between two and nine times. The chain recombines TRBV7-9 with TRBJ2-2; no firm D call. CDR1 is SEHNR, CDR2 FQNEAQ, per germline (reference sequence). V was clipped by 1 base and J by 3 bases, with 12 bases between them. CDR3 length: 16 amino acids. This CDR3 is CASSLESGKDTGELFF. Written as DNA, the CDR3 is TGTGCCAGCAGCTTAGAGTCGGGCAAGGACACCGGGGAGCTGTTTTTT.

V usage is TRBV7-8 and J usage is TRBJ2-3; D is unresolved. The CDR3 extends over 15 amino acids. Germline values: CDR1 SGHVS, CDR2 FQNEAQ. The V gene lost 4 bases and the J gene lost 2 bases, with 13 bases spanning the gap. For the CDR3, the DNA is TGTGCCAGCAGCTCACTCAGAAAACCCACAGATACGCAGTATTTT. This encodes CASSSLRKPTDTQYF.